These 11 T cell receptor beta chains were sequenced from one sample in a study of blood T cell repertoires in COVID-19. Here immunoSEQ multiplex PCR was the method, and the copy in TCRdb shows in-frame clones only, minus some. In the table there are some 85,000 clones, roughly 80% of which are singletons. Sequencing input: peripheral blood. The receptors originated from a woman aged 80 or older with acute or convalescent COVID-19.

The chain recombines TRBV6-2 or TRBV6-3 with TRBJ2-1, with D unresolved. Trimming removed 4 bases from V and 6 bases from J, with 19 bases in between. This CDR3 spans 16 amino acids. Germline assignment: CDR1 MNHEY and CDR2 SVGEGT. The CDR3 protein is CASSSLRQAVGNEQFF. The CDR3, as DNA: TGTGCCAGCAGTTCCCTTAGACAAGCCGTGGGCAATGAGCAGTTCTTC.

J is TRBJ2-3 and V is TRBV18, with 8 bases that match TRBD2. V gave up 3 bases and J gave up 0 bases; unmatched junction bases: 2. The CDR3 contains 15 residues. Germline V gene lookup returns CDR1 KGHSH and CDR2 LQKENI. The DNA of the CDR3 is TGTGCCAGCTCACCGGGACTAGAAAGCACAGATACGCAGTATTTT. It yields the protein CASSPGLESTDTQYF. Complete variable domain (other parts from reference TRBV18 and TRBJ2-3): NAGVMQNPRHLVRRRGQEARLRCSPMKGHSHVYWYRQLPEEGLKFMVYLQKENIIDESGMPKERFSAEFPKEGPSILRIQQVVRGDSAAYFCASSPGLESTDTQYFGPGTRLTVL.

The chain has TRBV4-1 and TRBJ2-7; possibly TRBD1 for D (5 bases). The CDR3 totals 14 residues. Trimming pared 8 bases from V and 0 bases from J, leaving 14 bases between. Germline CDR1 reads MGHRA; CDR2 reads YSYEKL. The CDR3 region is CASGRQTSSYEQYF. In DNA form, the CDR3 reads TGCGCCAGCGGACGACAGACGAGCTCCTACGAGCAGTACTTC.

CDR3 loop: CASSLVRRERASYNEQFF. In nucleotides, the CDR3 is TGCGCCAGCAGCTTGGTTAGGCGGGAGCGAGCCTCCTACAATGAGCAGTTCTTC. The chain carries TRBV5-1 and TRBJ2-1, with 7 bases identical to TRBD2. Unmatched junction bases numbered 9, after V lost 0 bases and J lost 0 bases. Germline V lookup: CDR1 SGHRS, CDR2 YFSETQ. The CDR3 has 18 residues.

This chain links TRBV7-9 with TRBJ1-2; a possible D gene is TRBD1 (6 bases). This CDR3 region has 13 residues. Trimming stripped 11 bases from V and 2 bases from J, with 15 bases between. Germline V gene data show CDR1 as SEHNR and CDR2 as FQNEAQ (reference sequence). The CDR3 sequence: CAAGAGQNYGYTF. DNA for the CDR3: TGTGCCGCCGGGGCAGGACAGAACTATGGCTACACCTTC.

The V gene is TRBV9, the J gene TRBJ1-4, with D unresolved. CDR3 length: 13 residues. V was cut by 2 bases and J by 7 bases, with 9 bases left in between. Germline CDR1 SGDLS, CDR2 YYNGEE. The CDR3 loop is CASSVSGSEKLFF. The CDR3 coding sequence is TGTGCCAGCAGCGTGTCCGGGTCTGAAAAACTGTTTTTT.

The chain employs TRBV4-2 and TRBJ1-2; a weak D match, TRBD1 (6 bases). Germline CDR1 reads LGHNA; CDR2 reads YNFKEQ. The CDR3 spans 15 residues. Trimming took 0 bases from V and 8 from J, leaving 16 bases between them. CDR3 nucleotides: TGTGCCAGCAGCCAAGAAGGACAGCAACTATGGGGCTACACCTTC. Amino acids: CASSQEGQQLWGYTF.

The chain has TRBV2 and TRBJ1-6; possibly TRBD1 for D (5 bases). The germline V gene encodes CDR1 SNHLY and CDR2 FYNNEI. Deletions cut 7 bases from V and 7 bases from J, with 11 bases between. This CDR3 comprises 13 residues. The CDR3 DNA is TGTGCCAGCAAAGCAGGGCTGAATTCACCCCTCCACTTT. This codes for CASKAGLNSPLHF.

In this sample, this clone turned up a few times. V gene TRBV5-1 combines with J gene TRBJ2-3; D is perhaps TRBD2 (6 bases). Germline CDR1 SGHRS, CDR2 YFSETQ. V lost 0 bases to trimming and J lost 0 bases, with 11 bases between them. The CDR3 spans 16 residues. The CDR3 reads CASSLGGLTSTDTQYF. CDR3 sequence (DNA): TGCGCCAGCAGCTTGGGAGGACTAACTAGCACAGATACGCAGTATTTT.

The chain employs TRBV30 and TRBJ2-2; D gene ambiguous. V was shortened by 2 bases and J by 7 bases, with 20 bases between the two germline ends. The CDR3 contains 16 residues. Per germline, CDR1 GTSNPN and CDR2 SVGIG (reference sequence). This CDR3 is CAWSPYFVARGGELFF. The CDR3 nucleotides read TGTGCCTGGAGTCCATACTTCGTTGCTCGTGGCGGGGAGCTGTTTTTT.

The gene calls are TRBV4-1 and TRBJ2-7; 14 bases align to TRBD2. The CDR3 runs to 17 residues. From germline, CDR1 is MGHRA and CDR2 YSYEKL. After removal of 5 bases from V and 3 bases from J, the junction contained 9 bases not matched to a gene. The CDR3 DNA is TGCGCCAGCAGCAAAGCCCGGACTAGCGGGAGGAGCTACGAGCAGTACTTC. The encoded protein is CASSKARTSGRSYEQYF.